This T cell receptor (beta chain) appears in the sequencing data of a study of blood T cell repertoires in COVID-19. As for the study in general: The United States, Italy and Spain provided the acute and convalescent COVID-19 samples.

In the original workflow: Amplified reference gene primers provided the basis for estimating nucleated cell counts. The protocol was immunoSEQ multiplex PCR, while the TCRdb copy is restricted to in-frame clones and leaves out a portion. The DNA gave D and trimming, while V, J and clone size come from that table. In the table there are about 160,000 clones, 75% to 90% of which are singletons. Trimming removed 1 base from V and 4 bases from J, with 12 bases in between. The CDR3 is made up of 14 amino acids. Per germline, CDR1 SGHKS and CDR2 YYEKEE (reference sequence). The sequence was obtained from a woman in her sixties with active or convalescent COVID-19. The sequencing sample was made of peripheral blood. This rearrangement joins TRBV5-5 to TRBJ2-7; D gene uncertain. Written as DNA, the CDR3 is TGTGCCAGCAGCTTGTCCGGTTTGCCATACGAGCAGTACTTC. It is translated as CASSLSGLPYEQYF.